This T cell receptor (beta chain) is drawn from a study of cytomegalovirus exposure and HLA in healthy donors. Findings of the study overall: In presence/absence analyses, roughly uniform sequencing depth across donors was assumed. Most CMV-associated TCR beta chains appeared HLA-restricted in a later analysis.

CDR3 length: 13 amino acids. CDR1 is SEHNR and CDR2 is FQNEAQ in the germline V gene (reference sequence). V lost 0 bases to trimming and J lost 6 bases, with 8 bases between them. While unrecorded immune exposures were likely, the donors were nominally healthy when sampled. As to this clone: Its antigen is as yet unknown.

Both 60 Vbeta primers and 13 Jbeta primers went into the PCR. TCRdb's table, derived via immunoSEQ multiplex PCR, lists solely in-frame clones and lacks some. The repertoire holds 100,000 to 150,000 clones, less than 80% seen once, with just under 2% in the top ten. The sequenced sample consisted of PBMCs. The clonotype originates from a man in his fifties in good health and CMV-seronegative. The chain couples TRBV7-9 to TRBJ1-1, with a weak D call TRBD1 (6 bases). For the CDR3, the DNA is TGTGCCAGCAGCTTAGCAGGGGGGGCTGAAGCTTTCTTT. Translating gives CASSLAGGAEAFF.